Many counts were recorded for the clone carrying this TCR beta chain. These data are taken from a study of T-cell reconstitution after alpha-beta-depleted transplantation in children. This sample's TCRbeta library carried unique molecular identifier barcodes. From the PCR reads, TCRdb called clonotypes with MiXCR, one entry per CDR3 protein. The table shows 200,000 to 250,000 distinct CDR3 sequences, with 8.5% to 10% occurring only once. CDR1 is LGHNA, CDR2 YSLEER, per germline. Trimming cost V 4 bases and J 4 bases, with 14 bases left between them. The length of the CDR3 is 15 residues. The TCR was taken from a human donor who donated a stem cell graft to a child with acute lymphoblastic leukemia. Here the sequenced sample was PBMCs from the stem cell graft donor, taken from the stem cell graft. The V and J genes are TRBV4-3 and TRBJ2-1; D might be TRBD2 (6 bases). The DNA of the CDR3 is TGCGCCAGCAGCCCTGGGGGGTATTCATACAATGAGCAGTTCTTC. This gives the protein CASSPGGYSYNEQFF.